This TCR beta chain comes out of a study of blood T cells in healthy people across ages. The authors ran a second PCR of about 6 to 11 cycles using a sample-barcoded 5' primer and a J-beta primer mix. MiXCR was run by TCRdb on the 5' RACE reads, yielding one entry per CDR3 protein. The sample comprises 1 million or so distinct CDR3 sequences, approximately 25% of which are singletons, and about 0.8% rests with the top ten. Overall study findings and caveats: Per million T cells, TCR beta diversity dropped roughly linearly as age increased.

CDR3 length: 11 residues. Germline V gives CDR1 DFQATT, CDR2 SNEGSKA (reference sequence). Remarks on this clonotype: The antigen is undetermined.

These data were likewise used in another study, on T cells of mothers and their children.

J is TRBJ1-3 and V is TRBV20-1; a possible D gene is TRBD1 (5 bases). This clonotype was obtained from a girl aged 2 to 10 in good health. The sequenced material came from blood. CDR3 region: CGTVSGNTIYF. For the CDR3, the DNA is TGCGGGACGGTCTCTGGAAACACCATATATTTT.